This passage covers 28 T cell receptor beta chains from one sample sequenced in a study of CD8+CD57+ T cells in acquired aplastic anemia. Only patients with CD8+CD57+ cell expansion on flow cytometry were chosen for sequencing. Profiles of TCR beta VDJ and CDR3 were generated from a genomic DNA template. TCRdb called the reads again in MiXCR, with one record for every CDR3 protein. The table includes hundreds of thousands of distinct CDR3 sequences, approximately 51% detected once. The sequencing input was sorted CD4+, CD8+, or CD8+CD57+ T cells (not recorded which) from PBMCs. These receptors were obtained from a human donor with aplastic anemia.

This clonotype was observed many times. This sequence joins TRBV6-1 and TRBJ2-1, with 7 bases matching TRBD2. With V trimmed by 7 bases and J by 8 bases, 17 bases remained unmatched. CDR1 is MNHNS, CDR2 SASEGT, per germline. This CDR3 has 16 amino acids. CDR3 DNA sequence: TGTGCCAGCACCCTAAGGGGAGGGCATAGCTGGGATGAGCAGTTCTTC. Protein: CASTLRGGHSWDEQFF.

This chain joins TRBV7-8 and TRBJ2-2, with 9 bases identical to TRBD1. Germline CDR1 and CDR2: SGHVS and FQNEAQ. CDR3 length: 16 amino acids. The ends lost 6 bases at V and 0 bases at J; junction bases unmatched: 5. Here the CDR3 reads CASSARDRANTGELFF. In nucleotides, the CDR3 is TGTGCCAGCAGTGCTAGGGACAGGGCGAACACCGGGGAGCTGTTTTTT.

The J gene is TRBJ2-5, the V gene TRBV9; D might be TRBD2 (7 bases). The CDR3 contains 16 residues. V lost 0 bases and J 5 bases, leaving 17 bases between the germline ends. Looked up from germline, CDR1 is SGDLS and CDR2 is YYNGEE. CDR3 sequence: CASSVATRGGHETQYF. CDR3 in DNA: TGTGCCAGCAGCGTAGCTACGAGGGGGGGGCATGAGACCCAGTACTTC.

Note on this clonotype: Just one base apart from a much larger clone, this may be a read error. This sequence joins TRBV2 and TRBJ2-7; D ambiguous. The germline V gene encodes CDR1 SNHLY and CDR2 FYNNEI. The CDR3 extends over 12 amino acids. In DNA, the CDR3 is TGTGCCGGCAGGTCAGATTCCTACGAGCAGTACTTC. It specifies CAGRSDSYEQYF.

About this clonotype: One end of the junction fails to match germline, which may point to a read error. The chain links TRBV7-2 to TRBJ2-7, with 7 bases aligning to TRBD1. The V gene's germline CDR1 is SGHTA and CDR2 FQGNSA. CDR3 length: 15 residues. CDR3 sequence reads: CAGSLVAGGGYEQYF. CDR3 DNA: TGTGCCGGCAGCTTAGTGGCAGGGGGTGGCTACGAGCAGTACTTC.

This clonotype has a count of ten or more. The gene calls are TRBV20-1 and TRBJ1-5, with no clear D. The V and J ends lost 3 bases and 0 bases respectively, with 12 bases between them. Per germline, CDR1 DFQATT and CDR2 SNEGSKA (reference sequence). The CDR3 length is 15 residues. The CDR3 DNA reads as TGCAGTGCTAGGATGGGCAGCGATAGCAATCAGCCCCAGCATTTT. Amino acids: CSARMGSDSNQPQHF.

This clonotype was seen only once. This chain uses TRBV5-1 with TRBJ2-5, with TRBD2 matching over 13 bases. There are 16 residues in the CDR3. The V segment lost 4 bases and the J segment 2 bases; nucleotides outside the gene matches: 5. The germline CDR1 and CDR2 sequences are SGHRS and YFSETQ. Here the CDR3 DNA reads TGCGCCAGCAGCCCATGGACTAGCGGGGGTCAAGAGACCCAGTACTTC. This gives the protein CASSPWTSGGQETQYF.

In this sample, this clonotype turned up many times. V is TRBV6-1 and J is TRBJ2-1; D might be TRBD2 (6 bases). V gave up 5 bases and J gave up 5 bases, with 19 bases separating them. The CDR3 has 16 amino acids. CDR1 MNHNS and CDR2 SASEGT come from the germline V gene. The DNA for the CDR3 is TGTGCCAGCAGTCCCCGCGGGACTTGGGGAAACAATGAGCAGTTCTTC. Protein product: CASSPRGTWGNNEQFF.

In this sample, this clonotype turned up once. One end of the junction does not line up with germline, which may come from a read error. The chain couples TRBV7-9 to TRBJ2-2, with D possibly TRBD2 on 5 matching bases. This CDR3 contains 15 residues. Germline values: CDR1 SEHNR, CDR2 FQNEAQ (reference sequence). CDR3 in amino acids: CASSLGSRNTGELSF. For the CDR3, the DNA is TGTGCCAGCAGCTTAGGTTCGAGGAACACCGGGGAGCTGTCTTTT.

Ten or more counts support this clonotype. This CDR3 is CSARPPPGYLRHSNQPQHF. DNA for the CDR3: TGCAGTGCTAGACCCCCACCAGGGTATCTCCGCCATAGCAATCAGCCCCAGCATTTT. The rearrangement joins TRBV20-1 to TRBJ1-5, with D maybe TRBD1 (5 bases). V gave up 2 bases and J gave up 0 bases, with 23 bases separating them. The germline CDR1 and CDR2 sequences are DFQATT and SNEGSKA (reference sequence). This CDR3 comprises 19 residues.

This clonotype was detected only a few times. The chain has TRBV24-1 and TRBJ1-1; the D is unclear. V lost 6 bases, J lost 10 bases, and 20 bases lay in between. Germline V gives CDR1 KGHDR, CDR2 SFDVKD. This CDR3 is 14 amino acids long. The CDR3 region is CATSPPLHLSGAFF. Here the CDR3 DNA reads TGTGCCACCAGTCCTCCCCTGCATCTTTCTGGAGCTTTCTTT.

This rearrangement joins TRBV29-1 to TRBJ1-2, with a possible D match to TRBD1 (5 bases). The CDR3 is 13 residues long. Trimming took 3 bases from V and 0 from J, leaving 8 bases between them. Germline V gene data show CDR1 as SQVTM and CDR2 as ANQGSEA. CDR3 sequence reads: CSVDGASNYGYTF. CDR3 DNA sequence: TGCAGCGTTGACGGGGCTTCTAACTATGGCTACACCTTC. The full variable domain, completed using reference TRBV29-1 and TRBJ1-2, is SAVISQKPSRDICQRGTSLTIQCQVDSQVTMMFWYRQQPGQSLTLIATANQGSEATYESGFVIDKFPISRPNLTFSTLTVSNMSPEDSSIYLCSVDGASNYGYTFGSGTRLTVV.

The chain employs TRBV20-1 and TRBJ2-5, with 11 bases fitting TRBD2. The end of the DNA is better explained by TRBJ2-7, so the J call may be wrong. Germline CDR1 is DFQATT and CDR2 is SNEGSKA (reference sequence). The CDR3 sequence is 15 residues long. DNA for the CDR3: TGCAGTGCTATCTTAGCGGGGGGGCTTGGGTACGAGCAGTACTTC. Its translation: CSAILAGGLGYEQYF.

This clonotype was observed at least ten times. The chain has TRBV19 and TRBJ2-7; D may be TRBD1 (5 bases). Germline CDR1 is LNHDA and CDR2 is SQIVND (reference sequence). The V end was cut by 3 bases, the J end by 3 bases, with 15 bases between. The length of the CDR3 is 15 residues. CDR3 DNA sequence: TGTGCCAGTAGTATGGGGAACAGGAGATACTACGAGCAGTACTTC. It codes for CASSMGNRRYYEQYF.

The table lists this clonotype with many counts. This chain joins TRBV6-1 and TRBJ1-5, with D possibly TRBD1 on 5 matching bases. V lost 8 bases and J lost 1, with 12 bases in between. This CDR3 region has 14 residues. Germline CDR1 reads MNHNS; CDR2 reads SASEGT. CDR3 nucleotides: TGTGCCAGCGTAGGGTGGGGGAGCAATCAGCCCCAGCATTTT. Translation gives CASVGWGSNQPQHF.

This clonotype was counted at least ten times. The chain combines TRBV7-9 with TRBJ2-1; 10 nucleotides align to TRBD1. Germline trimming cut 6 bases from V and 8 bases from J; bases unmatched to any gene: 7. Per the germline V gene, CDR1 is SEHNR and CDR2 is FQNEAQ (reference sequence). The CDR3 contains 14 residues. The CDR3 loop reads CASSPGQGSHEQFF. The CDR3 region has the DNA TGTGCCAGCAGTCCGGGACAGGGGAGCCATGAGCAGTTCTTC.

This clonotype occurred many times. This chain joins TRBV7-9 and TRBJ1-2; 9 bases are shared with TRBD1. The V gene end was trimmed by 4 bases and the J gene end by 8 bases; junction bases not matched to a gene: 11. Germline assignment: CDR1 SEHNR and CDR2 FQNEAQ (reference sequence). The CDR3 totals 15 residues. The DNA of the CDR3 is TGTGCCAGCAGCTCTGACAGGGGGTATTTCGGCGGCTACACCTTC. Protein: CASSSDRGYFGGYTF.

This clonotype has a count of ten or more. This chain joins TRBV2 and TRBJ1-4; the match to TRBD1 covers 7 bases. After removal of 4 bases from V and 2 bases from J, the junction contained 1 base not matched to a gene. The CDR3 is 14 residues long. The germline CDR1 and CDR2 sequences are SNHLY and FYNNEI. As DNA, the CDR3 is TGTGCCAGCAGTGGACAGGGTACTAATGAAAAACTGTTTTTT. Translating it yields CASSGQGTNEKLFF.

With respect to this clonotype: Being one base from a much bigger clone, this may be a read error. The rearrangement uses TRBV5-1 and TRBJ2-2; a weak D match, TRBD1 (6 bases). This CDR3 region has 15 residues. Germline V gene data show CDR1 as SGHRS and CDR2 as YFSETQ. DNA for the CDR3: TGCGCCAGCAGCTTGGGGGGGCAGTACACCGGGGAGCTGTCTTTT. The encoded protein is CASSLGGQYTGELSF. The whole variable domain, filled in from reference TRBV5-1 and TRBJ2-2, reads KAGVTQTPRYLIKTRGQQVTLSCSPISGHRSVSWYQQTPGQGLQFLFEYFSETQRNKGNFPGRFSGRQFSNSRSEMNVSTLELGDSALYLCASSLGGQYTGELSFGEGSRLTVL.

This clonotype has ten or more counts. The chain joins TRBV10-3 to TRBJ1-1; TRBD1 is a possible D gene (5 bases). This CDR3 is 14 amino acids long. Per the germline V gene, CDR1 is ENHRY and CDR2 is SYGVKD. V shed 6 bases and J shed 0 bases, with 11 bases lying between them. CDR3 bases: TGTGCCATCAGCTGGGACCCTATGAACACTGAAGCTTTCTTT. Residues: CAISWDPMNTEAFF.

The sample holds a few counts of this clonotype. The CDR3 region has the DNA TGTGCCAGCAGCCTCGGGGGATCCCGAACCGGGCCCCTCCACTTT. This codes for CASSLGGSRTGPLHF. The chain uses TRBV3-1 and TRBJ1-6; D might be TRBD1 (5 bases). Germline V lookup: CDR1 LGHDT, CDR2 YNNKEL (reference sequence). V lost 4 bases, J lost 13 bases, and 20 bases lay in between. This CDR3 spans 15 amino acids.

This clonotype was seen repeatedly, ten times or more. The V gene is TRBV6-1, the J gene TRBJ2-1; TRBD2 matches 14 bases. Germline-derived CDR1 and CDR2 are MNHNS and SASEGT. The length of the CDR3 is 13 residues. V shed 11 bases and J 9 bases; nucleotides not matched to a gene: 6. The CDR3 DNA follows: TGTGCCTTCAGACTAGCGGGGGGGCGTGAGCAGTTCTTC. It is translated as CAFRLAGGREQFF.

The rearrangement uses TRBV3-1 and TRBJ1-1; 7 bases are shared with TRBD1. The ends lost 0 bases at V and 4 bases at J; junction bases unmatched: 8. The CDR3 is 16 residues long. The germline CDR1 and CDR2 sequences are LGHDT and YNNKEL (reference sequence). CDR3: CASSQEKGAPSTEAFF. For the CDR3, the DNA is TGTGCCAGCAGCCAAGAAAAGGGGGCGCCGTCCACTGAAGCTTTCTTT. Filled out from reference TRBV3-1 and TRBJ1-1, the complete variable domain reads DTAVSQTPKYLVTQMGNDKSIKCEQNLGHDTMYWYKQDSKKFLKIMFSYNNKELIINETVPNRFSPKSPDKAHLNLHINSLELGDSAVYFCASSQEKGAPSTEAFFGQGTRLTVV.

There are many counts of this clonotype. This chain joins TRBV6-1 and TRBJ2-5; 13 bases align to TRBD2. CDR1 and CDR2 from the germline V gene are MNHNS and SASEGT. This CDR3 is built from 17 residues. Trimming removed 6 bases from V and 3 bases from J; junction bases left unmatched: 10. The CDR3 here is CASSRGLAGVLKETQYF. The CDR3 coding sequence is TGTGCCAGCAGCCGAGGACTAGCGGGGGTCCTTAAAGAGACCCAGTACTTC.

CDR3 in DNA: TGTGCCAGCAGCCTGGGACTAGCGGTCTACAATGAGCAGTTCTTC. This translates into CASSLGLAVYNEQFF. The J gene is TRBJ2-1, the V gene TRBV7-9; 11 bases are shared with TRBD2. The CDR3 contains 15 residues. Germline lookup yields CDR1 SEHNR and CDR2 FQNEAQ (reference sequence). The V gene end was trimmed by 5 bases and the J gene end by 3 bases; junction bases not matched to a gene: 3.

The chain is built from TRBV7-8 and TRBJ1-1, with D hard to call. Germline assignment: CDR1 SGHVS and CDR2 FQNEAQ. The V end lost 11 bases, the J end lost 0 bases, and 16 bases lay between the germline ends. The CDR3 sequence is 14 residues long. This CDR3 reads CAWIPSALNTEAFF. The DNA of the CDR3 is TGTGCCTGGATCCCGTCGGCCCTGAACACTGAAGCTTTCTTT. Drawing the rest from reference TRBV7-8 and TRBJ1-1, the complete variable domain is GAGVSQSPRYKVAKRGQDVALRCDPISGHVSLFWYQQALGQGPEFLTYFQNEAQLDKSGLPSDRFFAERPEGSVSTLKIQRTQQEDSAVYLCAWIPSALNTEAFFGQGTRLTVV.

The chain combines TRBV15 with TRBJ2-7, with 13 bases that match TRBD2. Per germline, CDR1 LNHNV and CDR2 YYDKDF (reference sequence). The V gene end was trimmed by 3 bases and the J gene end by 0 bases; junction bases not matched to a gene: 11. There are 19 residues in the CDR3. CDR3 coding DNA: TGTGCCACCAGCAGCCTAGGACTAGCGGGGGCGCCGCGCTCCTACGAGCAGTACTTC. Amino acid sequence: CATSSLGLAGAPRSYEQYF. Drawing the rest from reference TRBV15 and TRBJ2-7, the complete variable domain is DAMVIQNPRYQVTQFGKPVTLSCSQTLNHNVMYWYQQKSSQAPKLLFHYYDKDFNNEADTPDNFQSRRPNTSFCFLDIRSPGLGDTAMYLCATSSLGLAGAPRSYEQYFGPGTRLTVT.

On this clonotype itself: The junction and the germline gene differ at one end; a read error may be behind it. This chain uses TRBV5-5 with TRBJ1-1; TRBD1 is a possible D gene (5 bases). Looked up from germline, CDR1 is SGHKS and CDR2 is YYEKEE (reference sequence). This CDR3 has 17 residues. Here the CDR3 reads CASSSEPIRTGNTEAFF. The CDR3 nucleotides read TGCGCCAGCAGCTCGGAGCCTATACGCACAGGGAACACTGAAGCTTTCTTT. The variable domain in full, completed from reference TRBV5-5 and TRBJ1-1, reads DAGVTQSPTHLIKTRGQQVTLRCSPISGHKSVSWYQQVLGQGPQFIFQYYEKEERGRGNFPDRFSARQFPNYSSELNVNALLLGDSALYLCASSSEPIRTGNTEAFFGQGTRLTVV.